This record looks at one TCR beta chain sequence and its context. Its antigen remains unknown. There are 15 residues in the CDR3. Trimming removed 1 base at V and 0 bases at J, with 7 bases between. The sample comes from a study of T cell repertoires in cytomegalovirus infection. Looking at the study overall: CMV epitopes used comprised recently identified HLA-C-restricted ones and well-studied HLA-B-restricted ones. Study conclusions and caveats: The study identified carriers of CMV plus the relevant HLA from cumulative public TCR beta family frequency.

TCRdb re-analysed the reads in MiXCR, keeping a single row per CDR3 protein. The repertoire includes roughly 990,000 distinct CDR3 sequences, 31% of them detected once, and around an eighth sits in the top ten. Sequencing used cultured CD8+ T cells from PBMCs, obtained from culture after CMV antigen stimulation. This receptor was taken from a human donor in good health (CMV status not recorded). Some clones in this sample may be carry-over from other donors' samples. The rearrangement joins TRBV12-3 or TRBV12-4 to TRBJ2-4; D may be TRBD1 (5 bases). Here the CDR3 DNA reads TGTGCCAGCAGTTTAGGGGGCCCAGCCAAAAACATTCAGTACTTC. Encoded protein: CASSLGGPAKNIQYF.